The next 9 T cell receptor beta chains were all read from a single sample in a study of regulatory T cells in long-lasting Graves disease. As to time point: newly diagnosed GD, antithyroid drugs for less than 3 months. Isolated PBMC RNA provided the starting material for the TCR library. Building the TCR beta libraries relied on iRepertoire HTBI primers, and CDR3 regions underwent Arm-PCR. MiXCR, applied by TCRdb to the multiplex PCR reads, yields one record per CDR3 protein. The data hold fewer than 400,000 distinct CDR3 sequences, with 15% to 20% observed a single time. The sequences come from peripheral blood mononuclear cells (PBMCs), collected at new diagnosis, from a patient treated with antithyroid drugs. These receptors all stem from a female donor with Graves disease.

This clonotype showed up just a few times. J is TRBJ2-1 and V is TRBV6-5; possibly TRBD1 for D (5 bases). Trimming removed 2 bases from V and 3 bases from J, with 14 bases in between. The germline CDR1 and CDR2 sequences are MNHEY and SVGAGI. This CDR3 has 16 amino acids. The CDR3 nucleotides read TGTGCCAGCAGTTACCAGGGCCAGAGTTTCTACAATGAGCAGTTCTTC. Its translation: CASSYQGQSFYNEQFF.

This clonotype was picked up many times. CDR3 loop: CSATVNSNQPQHF. CDR3 DNA: TGCAGTGCCACCGTCAATAGCAATCAGCCCCAGCATTTT. The J gene is TRBJ1-5, the V gene TRBV20-1; D is undetermined. The V gene lost 6 bases and the J gene lost 0 bases, with 9 bases spanning the gap. The CDR3 extends over 13 amino acids. Looked up from germline, CDR1 is DFQATT and CDR2 is SNEGSKA (reference sequence).

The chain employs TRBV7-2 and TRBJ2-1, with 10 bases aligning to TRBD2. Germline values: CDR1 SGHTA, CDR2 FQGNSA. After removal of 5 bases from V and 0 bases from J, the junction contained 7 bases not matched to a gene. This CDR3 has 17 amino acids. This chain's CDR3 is CASSGRLAGLSYNEQFF. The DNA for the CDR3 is TGTGCCAGCAGCGGACGACTAGCGGGCCTCTCCTACAATGAGCAGTTCTTC.

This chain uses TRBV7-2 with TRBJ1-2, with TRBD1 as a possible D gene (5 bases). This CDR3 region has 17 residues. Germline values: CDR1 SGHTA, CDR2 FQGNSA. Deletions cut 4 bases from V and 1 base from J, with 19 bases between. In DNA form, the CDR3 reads TGTGCCAGCAGCTACTACCCCCCCGTGGGGGTTAACTATGGCTACACCTTC. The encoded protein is CASSYYPPVGVNYGYTF. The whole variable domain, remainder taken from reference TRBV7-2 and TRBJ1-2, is GAGVSQSPSNKVTEKGKDVELRCDPISGHTALYWYRQSLGQGLEFLIYFQGNSAPDKSGLPSDRFSAERTGGSVSTLTIQRTQQEDSAVYLCASSYYPPVGVNYGYTFGSGTRLTVV.

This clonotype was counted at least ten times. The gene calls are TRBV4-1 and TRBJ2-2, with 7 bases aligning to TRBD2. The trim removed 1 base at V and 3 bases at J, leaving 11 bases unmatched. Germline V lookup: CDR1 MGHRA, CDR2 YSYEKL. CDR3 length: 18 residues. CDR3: CASSQAIPSGTYTGELFF. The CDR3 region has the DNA TGCGCCAGCAGCCAAGCCATCCCTAGCGGTACATACACCGGGGAGCTGTTTTTT.

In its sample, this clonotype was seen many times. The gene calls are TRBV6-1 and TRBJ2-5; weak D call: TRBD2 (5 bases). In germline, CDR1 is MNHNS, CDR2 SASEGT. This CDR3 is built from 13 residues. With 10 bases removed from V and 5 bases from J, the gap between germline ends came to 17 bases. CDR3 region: CATARVRQETQYF. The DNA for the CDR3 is TGTGCCACAGCGAGGGTGCGGCAGGAGACCCAGTACTTC.

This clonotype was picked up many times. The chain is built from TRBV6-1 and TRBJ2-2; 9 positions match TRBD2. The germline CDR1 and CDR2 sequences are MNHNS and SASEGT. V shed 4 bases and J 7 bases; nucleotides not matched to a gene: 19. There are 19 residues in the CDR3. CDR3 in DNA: TGTGCCAGCAGTGGTAATCCATTACTAGCGGGCAGTTTCAACGGGGAGCTGTTTTTT. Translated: CASSGNPLLAGSFNGELFF.

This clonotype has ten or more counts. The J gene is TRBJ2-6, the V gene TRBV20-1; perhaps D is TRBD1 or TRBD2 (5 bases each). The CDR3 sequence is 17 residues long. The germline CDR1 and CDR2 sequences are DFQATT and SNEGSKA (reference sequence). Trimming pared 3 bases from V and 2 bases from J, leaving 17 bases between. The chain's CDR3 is CSASQPSRGTGANVLTF. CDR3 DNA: TGCAGTGCTAGTCAACCGAGTCGGGGCACTGGGGCCAACGTCCTGACTTTC.

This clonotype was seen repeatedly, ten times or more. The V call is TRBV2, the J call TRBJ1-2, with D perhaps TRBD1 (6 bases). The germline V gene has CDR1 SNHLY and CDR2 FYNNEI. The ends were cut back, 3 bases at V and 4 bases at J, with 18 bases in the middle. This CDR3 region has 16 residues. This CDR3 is CASSDNEQGSSYGYTF. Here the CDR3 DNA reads TGTGCCAGCAGTGATAACGAACAGGGTTCAAGCTATGGCTACACCTTC.